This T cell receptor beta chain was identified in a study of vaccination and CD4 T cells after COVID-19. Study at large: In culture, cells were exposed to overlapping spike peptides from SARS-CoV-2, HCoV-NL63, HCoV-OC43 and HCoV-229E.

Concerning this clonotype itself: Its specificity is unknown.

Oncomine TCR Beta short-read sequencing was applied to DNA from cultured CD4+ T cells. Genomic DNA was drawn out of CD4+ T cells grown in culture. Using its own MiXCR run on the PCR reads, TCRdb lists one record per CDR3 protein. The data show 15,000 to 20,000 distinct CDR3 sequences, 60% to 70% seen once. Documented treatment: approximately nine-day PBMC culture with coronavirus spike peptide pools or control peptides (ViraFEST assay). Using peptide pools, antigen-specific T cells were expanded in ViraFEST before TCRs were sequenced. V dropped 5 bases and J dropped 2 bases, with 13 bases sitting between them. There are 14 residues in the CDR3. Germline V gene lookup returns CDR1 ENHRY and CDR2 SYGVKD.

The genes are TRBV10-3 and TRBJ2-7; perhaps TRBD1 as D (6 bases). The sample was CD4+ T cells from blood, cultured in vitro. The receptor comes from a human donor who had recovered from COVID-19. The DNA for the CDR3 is TGTGCCATCAGTTCCGGGACAAACCCCTACGAGCAGTACTTC. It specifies CAISSGTNPYEQYF.